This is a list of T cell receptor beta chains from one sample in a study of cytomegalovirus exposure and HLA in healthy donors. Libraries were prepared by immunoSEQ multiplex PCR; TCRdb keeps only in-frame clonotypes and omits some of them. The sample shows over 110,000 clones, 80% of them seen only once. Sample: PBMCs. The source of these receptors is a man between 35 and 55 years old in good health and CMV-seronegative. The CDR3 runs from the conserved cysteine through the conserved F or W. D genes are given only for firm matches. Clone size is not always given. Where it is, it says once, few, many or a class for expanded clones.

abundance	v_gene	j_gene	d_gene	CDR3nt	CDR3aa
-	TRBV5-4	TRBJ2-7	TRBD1	TGTGCCAGCAGCTTACCGGGACAGGGGGCCTACGAGCAGTACTTC	CASSLPGQGAYEQYF
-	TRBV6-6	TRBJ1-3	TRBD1	TGTGCCAGCAGTTCTCGAGACAGGGCCGGAAACACCATATATTTT	CASSSRDRAGNTIYF
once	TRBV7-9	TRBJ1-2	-	TGTGCCAGCAGCCCCGGGAACTATGGCTACACCTTC	CASSPGNYGYTF
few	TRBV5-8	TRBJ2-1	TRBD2	TGTGCCAGCAGCACTAGCGGGGGGGCCCACAATGAGCAGTTCTTC	CASSTSGGAHNEQFF
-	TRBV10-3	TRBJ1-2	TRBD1	TGTGCCATCAGACCTCCGGGACAGAGAAACTATGGCTACACCTTC	CAIRPPGQRNYGYTF
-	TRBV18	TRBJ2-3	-	TGTGCCAGCTCACCAGTTCAAGATACGCAGTATTTT	CASSPVQDTQYF
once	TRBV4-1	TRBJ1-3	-	TGCGCCAGCAGCCAAGATAAGGCAGCCCGGGACACCATATATTTT	CASSQDKAARDTIYF
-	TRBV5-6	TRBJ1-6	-	TGTGCCAGCAGACCAGCCGGGACACCGAGCTCCTATAATCCACCCCTCCACTTT	CASRPAGTPSSYNPPLHF
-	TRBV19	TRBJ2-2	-	TGTGCCAGTAGTATTGGGGGGGCCCGCACCGGGGAGCTGTTTTTT	CASSIGGARTGELFF
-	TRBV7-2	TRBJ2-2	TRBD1	TGTGCCAGCAGCTTAAGAAAAGGGACAGGAGGGTTAAACACCGGGGAGCTGTTTTTT	CASSLRKGTGGLNTGELFF
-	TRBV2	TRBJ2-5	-	TGTGCCAGCAGTGAAGCGCGCGGGGGCCAGGAGACCCAGTACTTC	CASSEARGGQETQYF
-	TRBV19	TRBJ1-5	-	TGTGCCAGTAGTAGCAGGGGACCGTATAGCAATCAGCCCCAGCATTTT	CASSSRGPYSNQPQHF
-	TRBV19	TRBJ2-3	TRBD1	TGTGCCAGTAGACCAACAGGGGGCGGCGCAGATACACAGTATTTT	CASRPTGGGADTQYF
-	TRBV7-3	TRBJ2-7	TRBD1	TGTGCCAGCAGCTTAACACAGGGGTCAGGAGCCGAGCAGTACTTC	CASSLTQGSGAEQYF
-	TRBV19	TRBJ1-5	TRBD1	TGTGCCAGTAGTCAGGGTGCAGGGGGACCCAATCAGCCCCAGCATTTT	CASSQGAGGPNQPQHF
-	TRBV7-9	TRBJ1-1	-	TGTGCCAGCAGCTTGCCCGGGCAGGCGGGTAATATTGAAGCTTTCTTT	CASSLPGQAGNIEAFF
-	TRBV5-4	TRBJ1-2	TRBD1	TGTGCCAGCAGCCTCGGACAGGGGCGGCGTGTAGGAGGCTACACCTTC	CASSLGQGRRVGGYTF
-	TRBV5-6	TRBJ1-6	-	TGTGCCAGCAGCCCTGGACAGCAACCTTATAATTCACCCCTCCACTTT	CASSPGQQPYNSPLHF
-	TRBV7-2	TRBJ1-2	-	TGTGCCAGCAGCTTACTCCTCCTGGGTACTAATGGCTACACCTTC	CASSLLLLGTNGYTF
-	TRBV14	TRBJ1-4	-	TGTGCCAGCAGCTCCCCGAATGAAAAACTGTTTTTT	CASSSPNEKLFF
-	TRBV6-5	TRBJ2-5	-	TGTGCCAGCAGTTACCCCGGTCGAGAGACCCAGTACTTC	CASSYPGRETQYF
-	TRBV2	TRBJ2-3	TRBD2	TGTGCCAGCAGAGGCGGCCGAGCGGGGCCGGGGGATACGCAGTATTTT	CASRGGRAGPGDTQYF
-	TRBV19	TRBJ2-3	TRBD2	TGTGCCAGTAGTATAGATCTTATGGCTAGCGGTTTACGCACAGATACGCAGTATTTT	CASSIDLMASGLRTDTQYF
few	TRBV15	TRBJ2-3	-	TGTGCCACCAGCAGAGCTCTCAGGGGATATTCCACAGATACGCAGTATTTT	CATSRALRGYSTDTQYF
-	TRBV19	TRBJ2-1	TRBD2	TGTGCCAGTATTAATAGCGGGAGACCCTACAATGAGCAGTTCTTC	CASINSGRPYNEQFF
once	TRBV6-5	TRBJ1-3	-	TGTGCCAGCAGTACCAGGGCAGCCGAGAACACCATATATTTT	CASSTRAAENTIYF
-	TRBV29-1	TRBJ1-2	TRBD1	TGCAGCGTAATATCGGGACAGGGTATTGTGGACTACACCTTC	CSVISGQGIVDYTF
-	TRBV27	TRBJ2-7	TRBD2	TGTGCCAGCAGTGAATACTGGACTAGCGGCTACGAGCAGTACTTC	CASSEYWTSGYEQYF
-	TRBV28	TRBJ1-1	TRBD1	TGTGCCAGCAGCGAGAACAGGGGGCCCACTGAAGCTTTCTTT	CASSENRGPTEAFF
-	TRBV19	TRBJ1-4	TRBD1	TGTGCCAGTAGTGCCCGGGACAGGGGACGGGCAACTAATGAAAAACTGTTTTTT	CASSARDRGRATNEKLFF
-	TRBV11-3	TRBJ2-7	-	TGTGCCAGCAGCTTTGACGGGCAGGGCGTCGAGCAGTACTTC	CASSFDGQGVEQYF
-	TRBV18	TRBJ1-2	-	TGTGCCAGCTCACCACTTGCAGTCTATGGCTACACCTTC	CASSPLAVYGYTF
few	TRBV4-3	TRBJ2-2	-	TGCGCCAGCAGCCAAGATCCCGAAGTCGGTGAGCTGTTTTTT	CASSQDPEVGELFF
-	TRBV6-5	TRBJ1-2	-	TGTGCCAGCAGACGGACAACCCAACTGGGCTACACCTTC	CASRRTTQLGYTF
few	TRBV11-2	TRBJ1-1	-	TGTGCCAGCAGCCCCGCTTTGAGGGCTAACACTGAAGCTTTCTTT	CASSPALRANTEAFF
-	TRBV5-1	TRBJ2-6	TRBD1	TGCGCCAGCAGCCCCCGACAGGGGGGCTCTGGGGCCAACGTCCTGACTTTC	CASSPRQGGSGANVLTF
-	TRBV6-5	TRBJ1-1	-	TGTGCCAGCAGTTACGGAGGCGAAGGGACTGAAGCTTTCTTT	CASSYGGEGTEAFF
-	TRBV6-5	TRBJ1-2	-	TGTGCCAGCAGTTACAAAGGGGTGGCAGATGGCTACACCTTC	CASSYKGVADGYTF
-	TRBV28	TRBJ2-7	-	TGTGCCAGCAGTTTGGAGGGCTACGAGCAGTACTTC	CASSLEGYEQYF
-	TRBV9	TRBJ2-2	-	TGTGCCAGCAGCGTAGCCCCTAGCGCTTCGAACACCGGGGAGCTGTTTTTT	CASSVAPSASNTGELFF
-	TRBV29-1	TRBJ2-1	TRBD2	TGCAGCGTTGTGGGGGGGAGAGCCTACAATGAGCAGTTCTTC	CSVVGGRAYNEQFF
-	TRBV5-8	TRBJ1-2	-	TGTGCCAGCAGCTTCGGGACAAACTATGGCTACACCTTC	CASSFGTNYGYTF
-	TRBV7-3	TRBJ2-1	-	TGTGCCAGCAGCAAAGGAGTGGATGAGCAGTTCTTC	CASSKGVDEQFF
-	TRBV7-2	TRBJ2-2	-	TGTGCCAGCAGTCGGGACTTTGCCGGGGAGCTGTTTTTT	CASSRDFAGELFF
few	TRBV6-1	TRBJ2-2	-	TGTGCCAGCAGTGAATCGTACACCGGGGAGCTGTTTTTT	CASSESYTGELFF
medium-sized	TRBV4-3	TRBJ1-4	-	TGCGCCAGCAGCCAAGATACTAGTCCCATTGAAAAACTGTTTTTT	CASSQDTSPIEKLFF
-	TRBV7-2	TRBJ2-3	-	TGTGCCAGCAGCCCGGGGACACAGGGGGAGGGAGATACGCAGTATTTT	CASSPGTQGEGDTQYF
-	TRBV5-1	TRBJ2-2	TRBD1	TGCGCCAGCAGCGCCCTGGACAGGGTGATCGGGGAGCTGTTTTTT	CASSALDRVIGELFF
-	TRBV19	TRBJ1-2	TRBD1	TGTGCCAGTAGTATGGGGAGGACAGGGGACTATGGCTACACCTTC	CASSMGRTGDYGYTF
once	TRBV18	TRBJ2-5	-	TGTGCCAGCTCACGCGGGATCCAAGAGACCCAGTACTTC	CASSRGIQETQYF
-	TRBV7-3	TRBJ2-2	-	TGTGCCAGCAGCCCAACTCCTGGCGGCACCGGGGAGCTGTTTTTT	CASSPTPGGTGELFF
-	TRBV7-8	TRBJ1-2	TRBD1	TGTGCCAGCAGCATGGGACAGTCCTATGGCTACACCTTC	CASSMGQSYGYTF
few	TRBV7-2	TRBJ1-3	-	TGTGCCAGCAGCCGGACCGGGACAACAGGAAACACCATATATTTT	CASSRTGTTGNTIYF
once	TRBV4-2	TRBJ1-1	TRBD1	TGTGCCAGCACCCAAGGACCCTCGGGGACAGAGAACACTGAAGCTTTCTTT	CASTQGPSGTENTEAFF
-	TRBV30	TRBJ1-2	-	TGTGCCTGGAGATATAGTAGTGGCTACACCTTC	CAWRYSSGYTF
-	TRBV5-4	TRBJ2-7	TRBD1	TGTGCCAGCAGCTCATACAACCGAGGACAGGGTTCTGAGCAGTACTTC	CASSSYNRGQGSEQYF
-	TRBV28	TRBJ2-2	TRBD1	TGTGCCAGCGTCCGACAGGGGTTCACCGGGGAGCTGTTTTTT	CASVRQGFTGELFF
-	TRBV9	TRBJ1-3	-	TGTGCCAGCAGCGCGACAGGTCTCTCTGGAAACACCATATATTTT	CASSATGLSGNTIYF